This T cell receptor (beta chain) stems from a study of control samples from healthy donors and cancer patients. The protocol was immunoSEQ multiplex PCR, while the TCRdb copy is restricted to in-frame clones and leaves out a portion. The sample carries roughly 120,000 clones, more than 85% recorded once. Trimming removed 5 bases at V and 3 bases at J, with 11 bases between. This CDR3 comprises 13 residues. Looked up from germline, CDR1 is MNHEY and CDR2 is SVGEGT. Source material: PBMCs. The sequence was collected from a man in his forties or fifties with head and neck cancer. The V call is TRBV6-2 or TRBV6-3, the J call TRBJ2-7, with D possibly TRBD2 on 6 matching bases. CDR3 bases: TGTGCCAGCAGTCTACCGGGGGACTACGAGCAGTACTTC. Translating gives CASSLPGDYEQYF.